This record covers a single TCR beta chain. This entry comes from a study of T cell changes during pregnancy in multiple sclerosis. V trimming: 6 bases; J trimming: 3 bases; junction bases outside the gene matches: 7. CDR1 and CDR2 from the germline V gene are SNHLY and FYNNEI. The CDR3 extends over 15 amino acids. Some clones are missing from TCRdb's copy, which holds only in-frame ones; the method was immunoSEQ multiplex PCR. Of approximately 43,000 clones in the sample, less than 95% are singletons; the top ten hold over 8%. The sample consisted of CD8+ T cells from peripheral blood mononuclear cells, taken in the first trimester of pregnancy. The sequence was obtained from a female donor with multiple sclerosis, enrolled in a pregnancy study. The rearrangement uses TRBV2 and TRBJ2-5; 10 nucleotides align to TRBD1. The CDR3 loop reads CASSDPTGGKETQYF. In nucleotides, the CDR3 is TGTGCCAGCAGCGATCCGACAGGGGGCAAAGAGACCCAGTACTTC.